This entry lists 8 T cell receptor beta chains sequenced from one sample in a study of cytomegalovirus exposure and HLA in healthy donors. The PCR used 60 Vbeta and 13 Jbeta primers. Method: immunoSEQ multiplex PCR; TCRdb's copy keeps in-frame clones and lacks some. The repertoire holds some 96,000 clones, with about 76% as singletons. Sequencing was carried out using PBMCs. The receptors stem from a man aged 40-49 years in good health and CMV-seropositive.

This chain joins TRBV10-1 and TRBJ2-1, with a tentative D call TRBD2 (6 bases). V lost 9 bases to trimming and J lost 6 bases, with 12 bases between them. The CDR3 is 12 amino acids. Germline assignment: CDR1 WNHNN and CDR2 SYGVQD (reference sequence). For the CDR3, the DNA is TGCGCCAGAAAGACTAGTTGCAATGAGCAGTTCTTC. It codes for CARKTSCNEQFF.

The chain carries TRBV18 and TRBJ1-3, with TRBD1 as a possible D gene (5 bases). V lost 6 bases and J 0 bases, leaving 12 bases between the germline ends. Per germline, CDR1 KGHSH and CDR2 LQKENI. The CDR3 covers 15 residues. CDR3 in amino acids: CASSQTVNSGNTIYF. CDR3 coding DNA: TGTGCCAGCTCTCAGACAGTGAACTCTGGAAACACCATATATTTT.

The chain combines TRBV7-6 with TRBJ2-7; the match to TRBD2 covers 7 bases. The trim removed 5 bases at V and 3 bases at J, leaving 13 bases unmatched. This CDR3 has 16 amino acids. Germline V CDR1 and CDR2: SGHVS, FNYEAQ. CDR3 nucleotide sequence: TGTGCCAGCAGCCCCATGGTAGGGGAGGGTGACTACGAGCAGTACTTC. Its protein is CASSPMVGEGDYEQYF.

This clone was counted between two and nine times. The CDR3 spells CASSLGGGAGNEQFF. In nucleotides, the CDR3 is TGTGCCAGCAGCTTGGGAGGGGGCGCGGGCAATGAGCAGTTCTTC. The chain combines TRBV5-4 with TRBJ2-1; 7 positions match TRBD1. Germline CDR1 and CDR2: SGHNT and YYREEE (reference sequence). The CDR3 length is 15 residues. V shed 0 bases and J 6 bases; nucleotides not matched to a gene: 6. Together with reference TRBV5-4 and TRBJ2-1, the CDR3 gives the full variable domain: ETGVTQSPTHLIKTRGQQVTLRCSSQSGHNTVSWYQQALGQGPQFIFQYYREEENGRGNFPPRFSGLQFPNYSSELNVNALELDDSALYLCASSLGGGAGNEQFFGPGTRLTVL.

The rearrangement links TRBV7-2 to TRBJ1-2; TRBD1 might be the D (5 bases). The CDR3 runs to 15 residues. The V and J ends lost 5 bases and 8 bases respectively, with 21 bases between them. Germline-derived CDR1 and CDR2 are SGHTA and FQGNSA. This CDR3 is CASSQRAGTLGGYTF. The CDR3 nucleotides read TGTGCCAGCAGCCAAAGGGCGGGGACCCTCGGGGGCTACACCTTC. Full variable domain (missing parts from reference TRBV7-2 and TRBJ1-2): GAGVSQSPSNKVTEKGKDVELRCDPISGHTALYWYRQSLGQGLEFLIYFQGNSAPDKSGLPSDRFSAERTGGSVSTLTIQRTQQEDSAVYLCASSQRAGTLGGYTFGSGTRLTVV.

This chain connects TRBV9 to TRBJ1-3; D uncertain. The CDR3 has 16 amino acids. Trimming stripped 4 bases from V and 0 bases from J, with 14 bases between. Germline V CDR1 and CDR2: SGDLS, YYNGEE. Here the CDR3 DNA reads TGTGCCAGCAGCCCCCCGGGATCTCTCTCTGGAAACACCATATATTTT. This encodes CASSPPGSLSGNTIYF. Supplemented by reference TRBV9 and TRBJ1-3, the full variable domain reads DSGVTQTPKHLITATGQRVTLRCSPRSGDLSVYWYQQSLDQGLQFLIQYYNGEERAKGNILERFSAQQFPDLHSELNLSSLELGDSALYFCASSPPGSLSGNTIYFGEGSWLTVV.

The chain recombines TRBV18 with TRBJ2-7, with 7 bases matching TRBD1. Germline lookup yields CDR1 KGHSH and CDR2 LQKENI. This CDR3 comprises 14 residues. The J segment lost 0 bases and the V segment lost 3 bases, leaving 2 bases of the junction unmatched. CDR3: CASSPTGDSYEQYF. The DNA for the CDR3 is TGTGCCAGCTCACCCACAGGGGACTCCTACGAGCAGTACTTC. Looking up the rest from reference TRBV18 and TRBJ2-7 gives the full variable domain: NAGVMQNPRHLVRRRGQEARLRCSPMKGHSHVYWYRQLPEEGLKFMVYLQKENIIDESGMPKERFSAEFPKEGPSILRIQQVVRGDSAAYFCASSPTGDSYEQYFGPGTRLTVT.

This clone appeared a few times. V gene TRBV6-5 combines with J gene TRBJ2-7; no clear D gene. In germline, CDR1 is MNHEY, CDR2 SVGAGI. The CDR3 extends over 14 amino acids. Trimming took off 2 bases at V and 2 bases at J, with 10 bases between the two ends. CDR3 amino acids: CASSYPGGTYEQYF. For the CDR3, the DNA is TGTGCCAGCAGTTACCCGGGTGGTACCTACGAGCAGTACTTC.